This is a list of T cell receptor beta chains from one sample in a study of blood T cell repertoires in COVID-19. Data came from immunoSEQ multiplex PCR; TCRdb stores just in-frame clones and leaves some out. Of 180,000 or so clones listed, approximately 85% were seen once; the top ten hold 3.3%. Specimen: peripheral blood. These receptors were collected from a man in his fifties or sixties with acute or convalescent COVID-19. Both conserved end residues are part of each CDR3. A D gene is named only where the DNA matches it firmly. For some rows the clone size is stated as once, few or many, or as a class when expanded; others skip it.

length,size,J,D,V,CDR3
15,NA,TRBJ2-5,TRBD2,TRBV7-7,CASSLGAGGVETQYF
11,NA,TRBJ1-1,NA,TRBV29-1,CSVGPYTEAFF
15,once,TRBJ2-7,TRBD2,TRBV4-1,CASSQRLAGLYEQYF
14,NA,TRBJ2-7,NA,TRBV5-1,CASSLAGIPYEQYF
15,NA,TRBJ1-3,TRBD1,TRBV5-5,CASSGWTGPGNTIYF
14,NA,TRBJ1-1,TRBD1,TRBV11-1,CASSSPGGSTEAFF
13,few,TRBJ2-2,TRBD1,TRBV2,CASRQGYTGELFF
12,few,TRBJ2-3,TRBD2,TRBV30,CAWTSGRDTQYF
14,once,TRBJ2-5,TRBD2,TRBV11-2,CASSWTSGMETQYF
15,NA,TRBJ2-5,TRBD1,TRBV18,CASSPGAGGAETQYF
19,once,TRBJ2-7,TRBD2,TRBV5-1,CASSLRATLAGGGSYEQYF
14,NA,TRBJ1-2,NA,TRBV5-4,CASSPGGAGYGYTF
15,few,TRBJ2-1,TRBD1,TRBV7-3,CASSLGQGAGNEQFF
14,NA,TRBJ2-7,NA,TRBV4-3,CASSPWGHHLEQYF
14,NA,TRBJ2-5,TRBD2,TRBV5-1,CARGAGGGQETQYF
16,NA,TRBJ2-7,TRBD1,TRBV30,CAWSTVGDRVSGEQYF
14,once,TRBJ2-7,TRBD1,TRBV28,CASRRQGAAYEQYF
14,NA,TRBJ2-5,TRBD2,TRBV5-1,CASSPERGIETQYF
13,once,TRBJ1-1,NA,TRBV15,CATSRRRGTEAFF
15,NA,TRBJ1-5,NA,TRBV18,CASSPGRLSNQPQHF
13,NA,TRBJ1-5,NA,TRBV27,CASSFSSNQPQHF
16,NA,TRBJ1-5,NA,TRBV4-2,CASSQDLTGSRQPQHF
18,NA,TRBJ1-2,NA,TRBV4-2,CASSQERDRGRTNYGYTF
17,NA,TRBJ1-6,TRBD1,TRBV28,CASSPGGRGRLNSPLHF
11,NA,TRBJ2-5,NA,TRBV10-3,CAISDRTTQYF
13,few,TRBJ1-1,NA,TRBV18,CASSAGENTEAFF
12,NA,TRBJ2-5,NA,TRBV7-9,CASSGGSETQYF
16,NA,TRBJ2-2,TRBD2,TRBV28,CASTPTSGTNTGELFF
16,few,TRBJ2-2,NA,TRBV5-5,CASSWSVTGGTGELFF
14,NA,TRBJ2-3,NA,TRBV5-4,CASRLRQGTDTQYF
12,once,TRBJ1-5,NA,TRBV12-5,CASGLGEGHQHF
14,once,TRBJ1-1,NA,TRBV9,CASSVGHLNTEAFF
14,NA,TRBJ2-1,TRBD2,TRBV7-2,CASSPSWGGNEQFF